This T cell receptor beta chain was identified during a study of blood T cell repertoires in COVID-19. On the study more broadly: The United States, Italy and Spain supplied acute and convalescent COVID-19 samples. T cells, B-cell-depleted T cells, or PBMCs provided the cDNA or gDNA that served as material.

The CDR3 has 12 residues. V was trimmed by 3 bases and J by 11 bases, leaving 13 bases between them. Germline assignment: CDR1 LGHDT and CDR2 YNNKEL (reference sequence). Two negative PCRs, clearance, or symptom resolution had been documented for recovered Cohort 3 donors. Original analysis: Estimated nucleated cell counts came from reference gene primer amplification. This table comes from immunoSEQ multiplex PCR, and its TCRdb copy is limited to in-frame clones, with some not included. Clone size and V and J calls were adopted from that table, with D and trimming inferred from the DNA. The table includes fewer than 250,000 clones, roughly 89% detected once.

The V call is TRBV3-1 (or the pseudogene TRBV3-2), the J call TRBJ1-1; D is perhaps TRBD1 (5 bases). This receptor was obtained from a woman aged 40 to 55 who had recovered from COVID-19. The sequenced material came from PBMCs or T cells enriched from blood (not recorded which). The chain's CDR3 is CASSHEVGGAFF. The CDR3 DNA sequence: TGTGCCAGCAGCCACGAGGTGGGGGGGGCTTTCTTT.